This T cell receptor beta chain comes out of a study of shared clonotypes between healthy human individuals. Study information: Three CD4 naive, three CD4 memory, two CD8 naive and one CD8 memory plate were used per donor.

The repertoire was sequenced with immunoSEQ multiplex PCR; TCRdb's copy has only in-frame clones and lacks some. The sample comprises around 2.1 million clones, about 92% of which are singletons, and roughly 1.7% rests with the top ten. Positive CCR7 selection of CD45RO-negative cells yielded the naive CD8 cells, and terminally differentiated effector memory CD45RA+ cells were excluded. Every donor was a Caucasian adult from Nashville, Tennessee. Notes on the study in general: Naive subsets tended to show greater estimated richness than memory subsets. Represented diversity (both genetic and exposure-history) was limited by the small number of donors.

Trimming cost V 3 bases and J 4 bases, with 12 bases left between them. The CDR3 consists of 15 residues. Germline V gene data show CDR1 as MNHEY and CDR2 as SVGAGI. In regard to this clone: Its specificity is not known.

What was sequenced was naive CD8+ T cells from PBMCs. This chain joins TRBV6-5 and TRBJ2-2; D uncertain. The receptor was isolated from a man between 18 and 29 years old in good health. Some clones in this sample may be carry-over from other donors' samples. The DNA of the CDR3 is TGTGCCAGCAGTTATGGGGAAGACTCCACCGGGGAGCTGTTTTTT. Amino acid sequence: CASSYGEDSTGELFF.